Below, 3 T cell receptor beta chains from the same sample are listed, as sequenced in a study of T-cell reconstitution after alpha-beta-depleted transplantation in children. A TCRbeta library incorporating unique molecular identifiers was prepared. Using its own MiXCR run on the PCR reads, TCRdb lists one record per CDR3 protein. The sample has 70,000 or so distinct CDR3 sequences; approximately 10% are singletons. The sample was PBMCs, taken before TCRalphabeta/CD19-depleted stem cell transplant. These receptors all stem from a boy aged 5-17 years with acute myeloid leukemia, due to receive a stem cell transplant.

This clonotype was found many times. The chain joins TRBV7-9 to TRBJ2-5; 7 bases map to TRBD2. V lost 5 bases and J lost 4; bases outside the gene matches: 7. This CDR3 has 14 amino acids. Germline V lookup: CDR1 SEHNR, CDR2 FQNEAQ (reference sequence). The CDR3 here is CASSPKASGETQYF. The DNA of the CDR3 is TGTGCCAGCAGCCCTAAGGCTAGCGGAGAGACCCAGTACTTC.

The chain links TRBV7-2 to TRBJ2-2; D gene ambiguous. The CDR3 runs to 14 residues. The V gene lost 3 bases and the J gene lost 3 bases, with 8 bases spanning the gap. Germline V gene sequence: CDR1 SGHTA, CDR2 FQGNSA. The CDR3 sequence is CASSFGLHTGELFF. CDR3 coding DNA: TGTGCCAGCAGCTTCGGGCTTCACACCGGGGAGCTGTTTTTT.

This clonotype was counted ten times or more. The chain couples TRBV12-3 or TRBV12-4 to TRBJ2-2, with 8 bases identical to TRBD2. The J segment lost 6 bases and the V segment lost 2 bases, leaving 8 bases of the junction unmatched. This CDR3 has 16 residues. The CDR3 DNA is TGTGCCAGCAGTTTAAATCAAGCGGGAGTTCCCGGGGAGCTGTTTTTT. As protein: CASSLNQAGVPGELFF.